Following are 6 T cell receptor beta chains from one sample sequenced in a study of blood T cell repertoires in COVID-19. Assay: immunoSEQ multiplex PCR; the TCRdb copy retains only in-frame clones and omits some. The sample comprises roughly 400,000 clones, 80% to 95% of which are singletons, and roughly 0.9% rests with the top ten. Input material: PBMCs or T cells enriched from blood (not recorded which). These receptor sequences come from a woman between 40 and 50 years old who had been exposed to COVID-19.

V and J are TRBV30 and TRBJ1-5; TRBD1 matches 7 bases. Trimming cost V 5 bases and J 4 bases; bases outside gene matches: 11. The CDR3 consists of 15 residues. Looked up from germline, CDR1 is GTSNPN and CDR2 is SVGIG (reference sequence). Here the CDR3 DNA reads TGTGCCTGGCGGCGACCTGGGACAGCAAATCAGCCCCAGCATTTT. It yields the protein CAWRRPGTANQPQHF.

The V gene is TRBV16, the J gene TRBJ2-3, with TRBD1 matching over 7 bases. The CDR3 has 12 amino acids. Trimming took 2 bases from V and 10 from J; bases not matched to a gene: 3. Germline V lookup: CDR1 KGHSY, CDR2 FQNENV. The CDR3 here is CASSQQGVSQYF. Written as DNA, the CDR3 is TGTGCCAGCAGCCAACAGGGGGTTTCGCAGTATTTT.

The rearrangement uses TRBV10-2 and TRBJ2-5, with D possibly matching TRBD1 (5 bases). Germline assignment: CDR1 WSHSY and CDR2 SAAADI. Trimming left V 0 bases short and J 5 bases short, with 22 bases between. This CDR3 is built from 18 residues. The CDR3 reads CASSESKGLTANSETQYF. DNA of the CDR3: TGCGCCAGCAGTGAGTCGAAGGGTTTGACAGCGAATTCGGAGACCCAGTACTTC.

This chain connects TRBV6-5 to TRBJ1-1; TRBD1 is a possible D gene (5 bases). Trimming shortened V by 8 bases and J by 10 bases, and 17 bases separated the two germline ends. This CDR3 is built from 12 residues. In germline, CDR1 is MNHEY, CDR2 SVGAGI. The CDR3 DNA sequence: TGTGCCAGCCAGAAGCCAACAGGTGTAGCTTTCTTT. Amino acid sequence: CASQKPTGVAFF.

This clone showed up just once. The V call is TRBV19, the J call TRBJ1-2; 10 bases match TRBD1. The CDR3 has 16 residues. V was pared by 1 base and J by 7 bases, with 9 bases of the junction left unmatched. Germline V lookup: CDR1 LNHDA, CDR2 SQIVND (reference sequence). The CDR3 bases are TGTGCCAGTAGTATAGGAAGGGGTGACAGGGGGCTTGGCTACACCTTC. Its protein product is CASSIGRGDRGLGYTF.

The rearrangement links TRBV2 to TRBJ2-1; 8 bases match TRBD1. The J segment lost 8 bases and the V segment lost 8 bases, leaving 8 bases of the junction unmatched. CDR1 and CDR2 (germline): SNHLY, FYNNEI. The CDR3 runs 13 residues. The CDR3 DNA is TGTGCCAGCGGACAGGGACCGATGGATGAGCAGTTCTTC. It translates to CASGQGPMDEQFF.